These T cell receptor beta chains were read from a single sample in a study of cytomegalovirus exposure and HLA in healthy donors. Libraries were prepared by immunoSEQ multiplex PCR; TCRdb keeps only in-frame clonotypes and omits some of them. In the table there are roughly 200,000 clones, around 78% of which are singletons. Sequencing was carried out using PBMCs. The source is a man aged 25 to 40 in good health and CMV-seronegative. The CDR3 runs from the conserved cysteine through the conserved F or W. Fields, in order: J gene, D gene, V gene, clone size, CDR3 DNA, CDR3 protein. The D gene is left open where the match is weak. Size is omitted from some rows. Given values are once, few, many or a class for expanded clones.

TRBJ1-6 | - | TRBV7-3 | - | TGTGCCAGCAGCTTAGGGTTTCCAGGTCTAAATTCACCCCTCCACTTT | CASSLGFPGLNSPLHF
TRBJ2-2 | - | TRBV5-6 | few | TGTGCCAGCAGCTTGGGTCTTGGGGAGGCCGGGGAGCTGTTTTTT | CASSLGLGEAGELFF
TRBJ1-4 | - | TRBV6-1 | - | TGTGCCAGCGGTCAGGGGCAGATCGAAAGACTGTTTTTT | CASGQGQIERLFF
TRBJ1-1 | TRBD1 | TRBV6-5 | once | TGTGCCAGCAGTTCACAGGGGGACACTTTGAACACTGAAGCTTTCTTT | CASSSQGDTLNTEAFF
TRBJ1-3 | TRBD1 | TRBV6-5 | - | TGTGCCAGCAGCTGGGACAGGGGACCGGGAAACACCATATATTTT | CASSWDRGPGNTIYF
TRBJ1-2 | TRBD1 | TRBV7-9 | - | TGTGCCAGCAGCCCAGGGGGCGCGGGAGGCTACACCTTC | CASSPGGAGGYTF
TRBJ2-3 | - | TRBV5-1 | - | TGCGCCAGCAGCTTGGTGGGAGCGACAGATACGCAGTATTTT | CASSLVGATDTQYF
TRBJ2-1 | TRBD2 | TRBV29-1 | - | TGCAGCGTTGATAGCGGGCGTGAGCAGTTCTTC | CSVDSGREQFF
TRBJ1-2 | - | TRBV25-1 | - | TGTGCCAGCAGTGAAGGTACTATCGGCTATGGCTACACCTTC | CASSEGTIGYGYTF
TRBJ2-1 | TRBD2 | TRBV9 | - | TGTGCCAGCAGCGTAGTGTCTAGCGGAGGAAATGAGCAGTTCTTC | CASSVVSSGGNEQFF
TRBJ2-7 | TRBD1 | TRBV6-6 | once | TGTGCCAGCAGTACAGGGGTGGACGAGCAGTACTTC | CASSTGVDEQYF
TRBJ2-7 | - | TRBV5-1 | - | TGCGCCAGCAGCTTCACGAGCTCCTACGAGCAGTACTTC | CASSFTSSYEQYF
TRBJ1-5 | - | TRBV5-1 | once | TGCGCCAGCAGCAGGGAGGGTAATAGCAATCAGCCCCAGCATTTT | CASSREGNSNQPQHF
TRBJ2-7 | TRBD2 | TRBV6-5 | - | TGTGCCAGCAGTTACCTAGCGGGGGATTTGGGGGAGCAGTACTTC | CASSYLAGDLGEQYF